These 9 T cell receptor beta chains came from one sample sequenced in a study of blood T cell repertoires in COVID-19 (dated by TCRdb to 2018 to 2020). The receptor library was made with the immunoSEQ multiplex PCR assay. This immuneACCESS table, as held by TCRdb, lists in-frame sequences with V and J called but not all clones. Of the missing ones, under half trace to an unresolved V gene in checked studies; the others have no known cause. The sample data list about 360,000 clones, and 65% to 90% of these were observed just once. 7.1% of the sample is in the top ten clones. Sample: peripheral blood. The source of these receptors is a woman between 55 and 75 years old with COVID-19, enrolled during active disease.

J is TRBJ2-7 and V is TRBV7-2; 7 nucleotides line up with TRBD1. The CDR3 covers 15 residues. Unmatched junction bases numbered 11, after V lost 5 bases and J lost 4 bases. Germline assignment: CDR1 SGHTA and CDR2 FQGNSA. The chain's CDR3 is CASSPLEGGRYEQYF. Here the CDR3 DNA reads TGTGCCAGCAGCCCCTTGGAAGGGGGCAGGTACGAGCAGTACTTC.

The V call is TRBV18, the J call TRBJ1-5; 7 positions match TRBD1. This CDR3 comprises 17 residues. Trimming cost V 3 bases and J 6 bases; bases outside gene matches: 14. CDR1 is KGHSH, CDR2 LQKENI, per germline. In DNA form, the CDR3 reads TGTGCCAGCTCACCCGCGGGGTTCACAGGGGTAAGTCAGCCCCAGCATTTT. Translating gives CASSPAGFTGVSQPQHF.

J is TRBJ2-2 and V is TRBV5-4; tentatively, D is TRBD2 (5 bases). The V end lost 1 base, the J end lost 7 bases, and 8 bases lay between the germline ends. The CDR3 is made up of 13 amino acids. CDR1 is SGHNT, CDR2 YYREEE, per germline (reference sequence). CDR3: CASSLWESGELFF. The CDR3 DNA reads TGTGCCAGCAGCTTGTGGGAGAGCGGGGAGCTGTTTTTT.

The chain has TRBV30 and TRBJ1-5; 8 bases match TRBD1. Per the germline V gene, CDR1 is GTSNPN and CDR2 is SVGIG (reference sequence). This CDR3 is built from 14 residues. Unmatched junction bases numbered 6, after V lost 3 bases and J lost 5 bases. The CDR3 nucleotides are TGTGCCTGGAGCCCCTCAGGGGGCCATCAGCCCCAGCATTTT. It encodes CAWSPSGGHQPQHF. The full variable domain, rest sourced from reference TRBV30 and TRBJ1-5, is SQTIHQWPATLVQPVGSPLSLECTVEGTSNPNLYWYRQAAGRGLQLLFYSVGIGQISSEVPQNLSASRPQDRQFILSSKKLLLSDSGFYLCAWSPSGGHQPQHFGDGTRLSIL.

This clone was recorded only once. This chain uses TRBV19 with TRBJ1-2; the D is unclear. The CDR3 has 15 residues. Trimming shortened V by 0 bases and J by 2 bases, and 10 bases separated the two germline ends. Per germline, CDR1 LNHDA and CDR2 SQIVND (reference sequence). CDR3 residues: CASSIDGVFNYGYTF. CDR3 coding DNA: TGTGCCAGTAGTATAGACGGGGTTTTCAACTATGGCTACACCTTC.

This sequence joins TRBV9 and TRBJ2-1; TRBD2 agrees at 8 bases. V trimming: 0 bases; J trimming: 12 bases; junction bases outside the gene matches: 11. This CDR3 comprises 15 residues. Per the germline V gene, CDR1 is SGDLS and CDR2 is YYNGEE. This CDR3 reads CASSVGVGGAVAQFF. CDR3 bases: TGTGCCAGCAGCGTAGGGGTCGGGGGGGCCGTGGCGCAGTTCTTC.

The V gene is TRBV6-5, the J gene TRBJ1-6; D possibly corresponds to TRBD1 (5 bases). The germline V and J ends were trimmed by 1 base and 1 base, with 8 bases remaining between them. From germline, CDR1 is MNHEY and CDR2 SVGAGI. This CDR3 spans 16 amino acids. CDR3 protein: CASSYLGGSYNSPLHF. The CDR3, as DNA: TGTGCCAGCAGTTACTTGGGGGGGTCCTATAATTCACCCCTCCACTTT.

The rearrangement uses TRBV5-4 and TRBJ2-7; 7 positions agree with TRBD2. V lost 0 bases to trimming and J lost 0 bases; unmatched junction nucleotides: 9. Germline V gene lookup returns CDR1 SGHNT and CDR2 YYREEE (reference sequence). The CDR3 totals 17 residues. CDR3 in DNA: TGTGCCAGCAGCTTGGATCGGGGGGTCCTGAGCTCCTACGAGCAGTACTTC. Its translation: CASSLDRGVLSSYEQYF.

The gene calls are TRBV6-5 and TRBJ2-3; the match to TRBD2 covers 7 bases. The J segment lost 0 bases and the V segment lost 6 bases, leaving 3 bases of the junction unmatched. The germline V gene has CDR1 MNHEY and CDR2 SVGAGI. The CDR3 spans 14 residues. The CDR3, as DNA: TGTGCCAGCAGCCCGGGACTAAGCACAGATACGCAGTATTTT. Encoded protein: CASSPGLSTDTQYF.